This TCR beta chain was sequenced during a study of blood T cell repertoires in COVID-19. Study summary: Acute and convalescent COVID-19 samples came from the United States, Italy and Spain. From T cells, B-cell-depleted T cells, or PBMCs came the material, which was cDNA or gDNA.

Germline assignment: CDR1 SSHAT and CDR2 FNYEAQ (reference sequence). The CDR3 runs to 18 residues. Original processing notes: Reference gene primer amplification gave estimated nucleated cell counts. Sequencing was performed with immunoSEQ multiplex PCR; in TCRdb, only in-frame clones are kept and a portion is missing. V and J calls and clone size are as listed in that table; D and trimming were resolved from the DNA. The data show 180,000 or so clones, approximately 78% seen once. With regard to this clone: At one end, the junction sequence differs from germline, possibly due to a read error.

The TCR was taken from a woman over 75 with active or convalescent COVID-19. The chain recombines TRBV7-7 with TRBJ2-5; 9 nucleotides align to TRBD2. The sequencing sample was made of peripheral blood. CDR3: CASSLGWSSGGFQETQYF. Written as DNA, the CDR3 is TGTGCTAGCAGCTTAGGTTGGAGTAGCGGGGGATTCCAAGAGACCCAGTACTTC.